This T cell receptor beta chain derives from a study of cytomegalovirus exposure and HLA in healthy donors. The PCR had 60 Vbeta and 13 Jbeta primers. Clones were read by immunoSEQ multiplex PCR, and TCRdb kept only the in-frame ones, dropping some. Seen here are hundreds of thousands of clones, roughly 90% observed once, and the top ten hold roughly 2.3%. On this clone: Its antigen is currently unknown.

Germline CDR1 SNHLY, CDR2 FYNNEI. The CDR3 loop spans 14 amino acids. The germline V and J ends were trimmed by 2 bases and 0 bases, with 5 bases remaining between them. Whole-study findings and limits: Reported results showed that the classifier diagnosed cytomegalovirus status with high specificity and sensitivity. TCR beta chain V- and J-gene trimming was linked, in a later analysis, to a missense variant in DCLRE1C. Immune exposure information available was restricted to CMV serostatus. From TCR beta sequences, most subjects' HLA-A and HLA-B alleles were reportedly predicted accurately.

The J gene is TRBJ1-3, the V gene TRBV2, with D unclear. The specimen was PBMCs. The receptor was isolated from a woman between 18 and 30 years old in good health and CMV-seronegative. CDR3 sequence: CASSELLSGNTIYF. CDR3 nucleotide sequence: TGTGCCAGCAGTGAATTACTCTCTGGAAACACCATATATTTT.